These 21 T cell receptor beta chains were all obtained from the same sample, sequenced in a study of blood T cells in healthy people across ages. Alongside a J-beta primer mix, a sample-barcoded 5' primer served in a second PCR lasting roughly 7 to 11 cycles. TCRdb analysed the 5' RACE reads with MiXCR anew, one entry per CDR3 protein. Of a few hundred thousand distinct CDR3 sequences listed, 52% are singletons. The sequencing input was blood. The receptors were sampled from a man aged 55 to 69 in good health.

The V and J genes are TRBV7-2 and TRBJ1-2, with a weak D call TRBD1 (6 bases). CDR1 is SGHTA and CDR2 is FQGNSA in the germline V gene. The CDR3 covers 14 residues. V was cut by 6 bases and J by 2 bases, with 13 bases left in between. CDR3 sequence reads: CASRPGHYNYGYTF. The CDR3, as DNA: TGTGCCAGCAGGCCGGGACACTACAACTATGGCTACACCTTC.

The genes are TRBV10-3 and TRBJ2-7, with a tentative D call TRBD1 (6 bases). The CDR3 has 17 residues. Trimming left V 3 bases short and J 3 bases short, with 21 bases between. The V gene's germline CDR1 is ENHRY and CDR2 SYGVKD. CDR3 sequence (DNA): TGTGCCATCAGTGACTCGACGTTCGACAGGAGTTACTACGAGCAGTACTTC. Translated: CAISDSTFDRSYYEQYF.

In regard to this clonotype: A junction end diverges from the germline sequence, so it may reflect a read error. The rearrangement joins TRBV2 to TRBJ1-1; maybe TRBD1 (5 bases). Germline CDR1 reads SNHLY; CDR2 reads FYNNEI. The length of the CDR3 is 12 residues. The CDR3 DNA is TGTGCCAGCGGTGAACGGGGGGTTGGGGCTTTCTTT. Translating gives CASGERGVGAFF.

In this sample, this clonotype turned up a few times. This chain joins TRBV29-1 and TRBJ2-7; a possible D gene is TRBD1 (6 bases). The length of the CDR3 is 12 residues. Trimming removed 7 bases at V and 4 bases at J, with 14 bases between. CDR1 and CDR2 from the germline V gene are SQVTM and ANQGSEA. CDR3 nucleotide sequence: TGCAGCGCCGTTACCAGGGGATACGAGCAGTACTTC. It is translated as CSAVTRGYEQYF.

With respect to this clonotype: A read error may produce the germline difference seen at one junction end. The V gene is TRBV29-1, the J gene TRBJ2-1, with 7 bases lining up with TRBD1. The V gene's germline CDR1 is SQVTM and CDR2 ANQGSEA. This CDR3 has 12 amino acids. The CDR3: CGVSDRRYEQFF. CDR3 DNA sequence: TGCGGCGTTTCGGACAGGCGATATGAGCAGTTCTTC.

This clonotype was detected ten times or more. This chain joins TRBV6-6 and TRBJ2-7; D uncertain. The CDR3 covers 12 residues. V was shortened by 2 bases and J by 6 bases, with 8 bases between the two germline ends. Germline CDR1 MNHNY, CDR2 SVGAGI (reference sequence). In DNA, the CDR3 is TGTGCCAGCAGTTACAGGGCCCGCGAGCAGTACTTC. Protein product: CASSYRAREQYF.

Many counts were recorded for this clonotype. The chain combines TRBV7-2 with TRBJ1-5; D remains ambiguous. The CDR3 consists of 13 residues. CDR1 and CDR2 (germline): SGHTA, FQGNSA. Trimming took 1 base from V and 3 from J, leaving 4 bases between them. The CDR3 here is CASSLGPNQPQHF. Here the CDR3 DNA reads TGTGCCAGCAGCTTAGGGCCCAATCAGCCCCAGCATTTT.

The chain recombines TRBV30 with TRBJ1-2; D is undetermined. The CDR3 loop spans 13 amino acids. Looked up from germline, CDR1 is GTSNPN and CDR2 is SVGIG (reference sequence). Trimming took off 0 bases at V and 4 bases at J, with 9 bases between the two ends. In nucleotides, the CDR3 is TGTGCCTGGAGTGTATCTGGGTCCTATGGCTACACCTTC. This gives the protein CAWSVSGSYGYTF.

This clonotype has more than one count but fewer than ten. The rearrangement joins TRBV20-1 to TRBJ2-1, with 12 nucleotides matching TRBD1. Trimming cost V 5 bases and J 9 bases; bases outside gene matches: 5. Germline values: CDR1 DFQATT, CDR2 SNEGSKA (reference sequence). There are 13 residues in the CDR3. CDR3 protein: CSAPGQGAFEQFF. The CDR3 DNA reads as TGCAGTGCTCCGGGACAGGGGGCTTTTGAGCAGTTCTTC.

The chain combines TRBV5-1 with TRBJ2-5; D perhaps matches TRBD1 (6 bases). Germline V gene sequence: CDR1 SGHRS, CDR2 YFSETQ. The CDR3 covers 14 residues. Between the trimmed V and J ends, which lost 4 bases and 5 bases, there was a span of 15 bases. CDR3 sequence reads: CASSPGTMGETQYF. CDR3 bases: TGCGCCAGCAGCCCGGGGACAATGGGGGAGACCCAGTACTTC.

This clonotype was detected a few times. The genes are TRBV27 and TRBJ2-5; 7 nucleotides match TRBD1. The CDR3 loop spans 15 amino acids. Trimming took 4 bases from V and 7 from J; bases not matched to a gene: 12. Looked up from germline, CDR1 is MNHEY and CDR2 is SMNVEV (reference sequence). CDR3 loop: CASSYSGTDVRTQYF. In DNA, the CDR3 is TGTGCCAGCAGTTACTCCGGGACAGATGTCCGGACCCAGTACTTC.

The genes are TRBV5-1 and TRBJ2-5; 9 bases line up with TRBD2. The CDR3 has 13 amino acids. J gave up 5 bases and V 4 bases, and 3 bases lay outside the gene matches. Germline-derived CDR1 and CDR2 are SGHRS and YFSETQ. CDR3 in DNA: TGCGCCAGCAGCCCCGGGACTAGCGAGACCCAGTACTTC. Its translation: CASSPGTSETQYF. The variable domain in full, completed from reference TRBV5-1 and TRBJ2-5, reads KAGVTQTPRYLIKTRGQQVTLSCSPISGHRSVSWYQQTPGQGLQFLFEYFSETQRNKGNFPGRFSGRQFSNSRSEMNVSTLELGDSALYLCASSPGTSETQYFGPGTRLLVL.

This chain connects TRBV29-1 to TRBJ1-2; tentatively, D is TRBD1 (5 bases). CDR1 SQVTM and CDR2 ANQGSEA come from the germline V gene. This CDR3 has 14 residues. V was trimmed by 1 base and J by 6 bases, leaving 15 bases between them. The CDR3 nucleotides are TGCAGCGTTGAAGTGGCCCGGGGACGGGATGGCTACACCTTC. It is translated as CSVEVARGRDGYTF.

The chain recombines TRBV20-1 with TRBJ2-7; no definite D call. Germline CDR1 is DFQATT and CDR2 is SNEGSKA (reference sequence). Trimming removed 5 bases at V and 8 bases at J, with 19 bases between. This CDR3 is built from 13 residues. CDR3 sequence (DNA): TGCAGTGCTCCCGACGGGCTAGGGAAAAAGCAGTACTTC. Translated, it gives CSAPDGLGKKQYF.

The CDR3 coding sequence is TGTGCCACAGCTAGGGAACTCCTATCTGGGGCCAACGTCCTGACTTTC. Residues: CATARELLSGANVLTF. V gene TRBV11-2 combines with J gene TRBJ2-6, with D unresolved. Trimming removed 10 bases from V and 1 base from J, with 17 bases in between. The CDR3 runs 16 residues. CDR1 and CDR2 from the germline V gene are SGHAT and FQNNGV.

Only one count was recorded for this clonotype. CDR3 residues: CASSRDGNSYEQYF. CDR3 coding DNA: TGTGCCAGCAGCAGGGACGGGAACTCCTACGAGCAGTACTTC. This chain connects TRBV12-3 or TRBV12-4 to TRBJ2-7, with D perhaps given as TRBD1 or TRBD2 (5 bases each). The length of the CDR3 is 14 residues. V shed 6 bases and J shed 0 bases, with 12 bases lying between them.

V is TRBV30 and J is TRBJ1-4; D may be TRBD1 (5 bases). The CDR3 totals 16 residues. Germline assignment: CDR1 GTSNPN and CDR2 SVGIG (reference sequence). V lost 4 bases and J 5 bases, leaving 20 bases between the germline ends. As DNA, the CDR3 is TGTGCCTGGAAAAAGGGTCTGCGGGGGATAAATGAAAAACTGTTTTTT. Translated: CAWKKGLRGINEKLFF.

The V gene is TRBV18, the J gene TRBJ2-5; 7 nucleotides match TRBD2. The V segment lost 3 bases and the J segment 1 base; nucleotides outside the gene matches: 2. Germline V gene sequence: CDR1 KGHSH, CDR2 LQKENI. The CDR3 length is 14 residues. The CDR3 is CASSPASGQETQYF. CDR3 in DNA: TGTGCCAGCTCACCGGCTAGCGGCCAAGAGACCCAGTACTTC.

J is TRBJ2-1 and V is TRBV7-6; D is perhaps TRBD1 or TRBD2 (6 bases each). There are 15 residues in the CDR3. CDR1 is SGHVS, CDR2 FNYEAQ, per germline. The V end lost 2 bases, the J end lost 5 bases, and 13 bases lay between the germline ends. The CDR3 sequence is CASSLFAEGDNEQFF. The CDR3 coding sequence is TGTGCCAGCAGCTTATTTGCGGAGGGGGACAATGAGCAGTTCTTC.

In DNA, the CDR3 is TGCGCCAGCAGCTTGTATCCCATGTCTTCTCCCTACGAGCAGTACTTC. It translates to CASSLYPMSSPYEQYF. The chain links TRBV5-1 to TRBJ2-7; D not resolved. The CDR3 has 16 amino acids. The ends were cut back, 1 base at V and 2 bases at J, with 16 bases in the middle. Per germline, CDR1 SGHRS and CDR2 YFSETQ.

This clonotype was recorded a few times. The J gene is TRBJ2-3, the V gene TRBV27; 10 bases align to TRBD2. J gave up 4 bases and V 3 bases, and 10 bases lay outside the gene matches. Germline loops: CDR1 MNHEY, CDR2 SMNVEV (reference sequence). The CDR3 has 17 residues. Here the CDR3 DNA reads TGTGCCAGCAGTTTTCTAGCGGGAGCGGTAGGCGCAGATACGCAGTATTTT. Residues: CASSFLAGAVGADTQYF.